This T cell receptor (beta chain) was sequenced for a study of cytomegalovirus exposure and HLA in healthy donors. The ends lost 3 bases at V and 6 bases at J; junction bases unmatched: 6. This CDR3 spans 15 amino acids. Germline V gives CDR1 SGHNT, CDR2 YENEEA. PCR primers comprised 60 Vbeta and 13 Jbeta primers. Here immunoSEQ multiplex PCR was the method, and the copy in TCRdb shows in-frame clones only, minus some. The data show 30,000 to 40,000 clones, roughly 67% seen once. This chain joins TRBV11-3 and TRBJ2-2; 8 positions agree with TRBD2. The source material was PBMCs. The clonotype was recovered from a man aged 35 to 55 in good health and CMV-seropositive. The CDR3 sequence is CASSFRGGAAGELFF. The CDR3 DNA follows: TGTGCCAGCAGCTTTCGGGGGGGGGCCGCCGGGGAGCTGTTTTTT.